Included here is one T cell receptor (beta chain) sequence, with context. Antigen: not known. Trimming took off 8 bases at V and 3 bases at J, with 14 bases between the two ends. The CDR3 has 14 residues. Germline V gives CDR1 MNHNY, CDR2 SVGAGI (reference sequence). These data are taken from a study of cytomegalovirus exposure and HLA in healthy donors. Study results and caveats: Of the V segments, some could not be distinguished, including TRBV6-2 and TRBV6-3, and were excluded. Later analysis found that TCR beta chains associated with HLA were more clonally expanded than other, equally common chains.

The PCR used 60 Vbeta and 13 Jbeta primers. In the original workflow: The count from a later analysis was about 80 million unique TCR beta chains, around 10 million of them shared. Clones were sequenced by immunoSEQ multiplex PCR, and TCRdb holds only the in-frame ones, with some missing. That table supplies the V and J calls and clone size; D and trimming were determined from the DNA. The sample lists approximately 150,000 clones; around 80% were seen once. The clonotype was recovered from a woman between 50 and 59 years old in good health and CMV-seropositive. The sample comprised PBMCs. The V and J genes are TRBV6-6 and TRBJ1-5; D gene uncertain. CDR3 region: CASRIAGINQPQHF. CDR3 nucleotide sequence: TGTGCCAGCCGGATAGCTGGAATCAATCAGCCCCAGCATTTT.